One and the same sample provided the 21 T cell receptor beta chains below, sequenced in a study of type 1 regulatory T cells. Using its own MiXCR run on the reads, TCRdb lists one record per CDR3 protein. The top ten clones hold about 2% of a sample with more than 60,000 distinct CDR3 sequences, nearly 50% of them seen once. Antigens of these TCRs are unknown. The source material was cultured non-Tr1 T cells, either the whole culture or a sorted T cell fraction (not recorded which). The source is a human donor in good health.

The genes are TRBV3-1 and TRBJ2-3, with 8 positions matching TRBD2. The CDR3 contains 16 residues. CDR1 LGHDT and CDR2 YNNKEL come from the germline V gene (reference sequence). V shed 0 bases and J 5 bases; nucleotides not matched to a gene: 7. This CDR3 reads CASSQDRVAGQDTQYF. In nucleotides, the CDR3 is TGTGCCAGCAGCCAAGATCGGGTAGCGGGGCAAGATACGCAGTATTTT.

V usage is TRBV2 and J usage is TRBJ1-5, with a tentative D call TRBD1 (5 bases). The CDR3 length is 13 residues. Germline CDR1 SNHLY, CDR2 FYNNEI. V was clipped by 2 bases and J by 5 bases, with 7 bases between them. CDR3 region: CASSERGDQPQHF. The DNA for the CDR3 is TGTGCCAGCAGTGAACGGGGGGATCAGCCCCAGCATTTT.

The chain carries TRBV29-1 and TRBJ1-2, with TRBD1 as a possible D gene (6 bases). V was cut by 6 bases and J by 1 base, with 18 bases left in between. This CDR3 has 15 amino acids. Germline CDR1 and CDR2: SQVTM and ANQGSEA. The CDR3 protein is CSVRGQGNDNYGYTF. CDR3 DNA sequence: TGCAGCGTGAGGGGCCAGGGGAATGATAACTATGGCTACACCTTC.

This clonotype was picked up a small number of times. The chain combines TRBV6-6 with TRBJ2-5; D gene unclear. Germline V gene sequence: CDR1 MNHNY, CDR2 SVGAGI (reference sequence). Deletions cut 0 bases from V and 2 bases from J, with 7 bases between. This CDR3 has 14 residues. CDR3 protein: CASSYSSKQETQYF. CDR3 nucleotide sequence: TGTGCCAGCAGTTACTCGTCTAAACAAGAGACCCAGTACTTC.

This clonotype was counted only a few times. The chain recombines TRBV15 with TRBJ1-2, with D unresolved. The CDR3 spans 12 residues. Germline assignment: CDR1 LNHNV and CDR2 YYDKDF (reference sequence). The germline V and J ends were trimmed by 6 bases and 1 base, with 6 bases remaining between them. The CDR3 here is CATSFGNYGYTF. CDR3 coding DNA: TGTGCCACCAGTTTCGGTAACTATGGCTACACCTTC.

This clonotype has just a few counts. V and J are TRBV19 and TRBJ1-1; the D gene is possibly TRBD1 (5 bases). CDR1 and CDR2 (germline): LNHDA, SQIVND (reference sequence). The CDR3 consists of 12 residues. Between the trimmed V and J ends, which lost 7 bases and 4 bases, there was a span of 10 bases. This CDR3 reads CASTIGTTEAFF. As DNA, the CDR3 is TGTGCCAGTACCATAGGGACCACTGAAGCTTTCTTT.

Details on this clonotype: At one boundary the junction diverges from the germline segment, which might be a read error. The rearrangement links TRBV18 to TRBJ1-1; no clear D. CDR1 is KGHSH and CDR2 is LQKENI in the germline V gene. This CDR3 is built from 13 residues. The DNA of the CDR3 is TGTGCCAGCTCAGAGGCAGGACGGACTGTAGCTTTCTTT. Its protein product is CASSEAGRTVAFF. Complete variable domain (other parts from reference TRBV18 and TRBJ1-1): NAGVMQNPRHLVRRRGQEARLRCSPMKGHSHVYWYRQLPEEGLKFMVYLQKENIIDESGMPKERFSAEFPKEGPSILRIQQVVRGDSAAYFCASSEAGRTVAFFGQGTRLTVV.

This clonotype came up many times. CDR3 DNA sequence: TGTGCCAGCAGTCGTGGACAGACGTGGGAAGAGACCCAGTACTTC. Protein: CASSRGQTWEETQYF. The V gene is TRBV6-2 or TRBV6-3, the J gene TRBJ2-5; weak D call: TRBD1 (6 bases). The CDR3 is 15 residues long. Germline V gene sequence: CDR1 MNHEY, CDR2 SVGEGT. V was cut by 5 bases and J by 3 bases, with 16 bases left in between.

The table lists this clonotype with a few counts. This chain uses TRBV7-2 with TRBJ2-5; a possible D gene is TRBD2 (6 bases). Between the trimmed V and J ends, which lost 5 bases and 14 bases, there was a span of 24 bases. The length of the CDR3 is 14 residues. Germline assignment: CDR1 SGHTA and CDR2 FQGNSA. The CDR3 coding sequence is TGTGCCAGCAGCCGGGACTCGCGGGGTCAGAGATCTTACTTC. Protein: CASSRDSRGQRSYF. The complete variable domain, with remaining parts taken from reference TRBV7-2 and TRBJ2-5, reads GAGVSQSPSNKVTEKGKDVELRCDPISGHTALYWYRQSLGQGLEFLIYFQGNSAPDKSGLPSDRFSAERTGGSVSTLTIQRTQQEDSAVYLCASSRDSRGQRSYFGPGTRLLVL.

The V call is TRBV28, the J call TRBJ1-3; tentatively, D is TRBD1 (5 bases). Germline assignment: CDR1 MDHEN and CDR2 SYDVKM. V was cut by 2 bases and J by 4 bases, with 12 bases left in between. The CDR3 runs to 15 residues. The CDR3: CASSLGGSYGNTIYF. CDR3 DNA sequence: TGTGCCAGCAGTTTAGGGGGAAGCTACGGAAACACCATATATTTT.

The gene calls are TRBV12-3 or TRBV12-4 and TRBJ1-2, with 8 nucleotides matching TRBD1. The CDR3 has 16 residues. V gave up 4 bases and J gave up 3 bases; unmatched junction bases: 10. The CDR3 loop reads CASSSTMTGAYYGYTF. The CDR3 coding sequence is TGTGCCAGCAGTTCAACCATGACAGGGGCCTACTATGGCTACACCTTC.

The J gene is TRBJ2-5, the V gene TRBV29-1; the match to TRBD2 covers 7 bases. Germline trimming cut 7 bases from V and 7 bases from J; bases unmatched to any gene: 12. The length of the CDR3 is 13 residues. Germline assignment: CDR1 SQVTM and CDR2 ANQGSEA. CDR3 amino acids: CSAAQGGEATQYF. In nucleotides, the CDR3 is TGCAGCGCTGCCCAGGGAGGGGAAGCGACCCAGTACTTC.

V gene TRBV4-1 combines with J gene TRBJ2-1; a weak D match, TRBD1 (6 bases). Trimming took off 4 bases at V and 8 bases at J, with 15 bases between the two ends. Germline V CDR1 and CDR2: MGHRA, YSYEKL. CDR3 size: 14 residues. CDR3 loop: CASSREQGRYEQFF. The CDR3 DNA reads TGCGCCAGCAGCCGCGAGCAGGGGCGGTATGAGCAGTTCTTC.

The chain is built from TRBV5-1 and TRBJ1-1; 10 positions agree with TRBD1. CDR1 is SGHRS and CDR2 is YFSETQ in the germline V gene. V was pared by 7 bases and J by 6 bases, with 9 bases of the junction left unmatched. This CDR3 has 14 residues. The CDR3 protein is CASEKGTGAAEAFF. The CDR3 nucleotides read TGCGCCAGCGAGAAAGGGACAGGGGCAGCTGAAGCTTTCTTT.

This rearrangement joins TRBV18 to TRBJ2-7, with 9 positions matching TRBD1. The CDR3 loop spans 15 amino acids. The germline CDR1 and CDR2 sequences are KGHSH and LQKENI. V was pared by 2 bases and J by 2 bases, with 4 bases of the junction left unmatched. The CDR3 DNA reads TGTGCCAGCTCACCAGGCGGACAGGGGACCTACGAGCAGTACTTC. Translated, it gives CASSPGGQGTYEQYF.

The chain has TRBV12-3 or TRBV12-4 and TRBJ2-7, with 9 bases identical to TRBD2. CDR3 length equals 15 residues. V lost 1 base and J lost 2; bases outside the gene matches: 3. CDR3 amino acids: CASSLGRGGPYEQYF. CDR3 bases: TGTGCCAGCAGTTTAGGGCGGGGGGGACCCTACGAGCAGTACTTC.

The chain is built from TRBV5-1 and TRBJ1-4, with D possibly matching TRBD1 (5 bases). Trimming cost V 4 bases and J 2 bases, with 9 bases left between them. This CDR3 region has 14 residues. Germline values: CDR1 SGHRS, CDR2 YFSETQ. The CDR3 DNA reads as TGCGCCAGCAGCCAGACAGCCACTAATGAAAAACTGTTTTTT. It translates to CASSQTATNEKLFF. The variable domain in full, with the rest retrieved from reference TRBV5-1 and TRBJ1-4, is KAGVTQTPRYLIKTRGQQVTLSCSPISGHRSVSWYQQTPGQGLQFLFEYFSETQRNKGNFPGRFSGRQFSNSRSEMNVSTLELGDSALYLCASSQTATNEKLFFGSGTQLSVL.

This clonotype has just a few counts. The J gene is TRBJ2-3, the V gene TRBV6-5; the D gene is possibly TRBD2 (6 bases). This CDR3 has 15 residues. CDR1 MNHEY and CDR2 SVGAGI come from the germline V gene. V dropped 6 bases and J dropped 2 bases, with 15 bases sitting between them. CDR3 sequence: CASRVSGRSTDTQYF. The CDR3 nucleotides are TGTGCCAGCAGAGTTAGCGGCCGCTCCACAGATACGCAGTATTTT.

The CDR3 bases are TGTGCCACCGCTGGTAGCTTGAGAGAGACCCAGTACTTC. This encodes CATAGSLRETQYF. The chain employs TRBV27 and TRBJ2-5; no reliable D call. V was shortened by 10 bases and J by 4 bases, with 16 bases between the two germline ends. Per germline, CDR1 MNHEY and CDR2 SMNVEV (reference sequence). CDR3 length: 13 amino acids.

In this sample, this clonotype is medium-sized. The gene calls are TRBV20-1 and TRBJ2-3; TRBD1 aligns across 7 bases. The CDR3 has 15 residues. The germline V gene has CDR1 DFQATT and CDR2 SNEGSKA (reference sequence). Losses at the gene ends were 3 bases for V and 5 bases for J; bases not matched to a gene: 11. The CDR3 DNA sequence: TGCAGTGCTAGGGTCGGAACAGGGGCGGGAGATACGCAGTATTTT. Translating it yields CSARVGTGAGDTQYF.

The chain links TRBV12-3 or TRBV12-4 to TRBJ1-2, with D possibly matching TRBD1 (6 bases). This CDR3 has 13 residues. The V end was cut by 3 bases, the J end by 8 bases, with 13 bases between. CDR3 sequence reads: CASSLGGLYGYTF. In DNA, the CDR3 is TGTGCCAGCAGTTTGGGGGGCCTCTACGGCTACACCTTC.